This TCR beta chain was observed in a study of human T cells and chemical hapten exposure. From germline, CDR1 is MNHEY and CDR2 SMNVEV (reference sequence). The ends lost 5 bases at V and 9 bases at J; junction bases unmatched: 5. CDR3 length: 15 amino acids. The time point: patch test 3, about 24 weeks after DPC sensitization. Treatment of the sample: therapeutic diphenylcyclopropenone sensitization with weekly scalp DPC. TCRdb re-called the RACE reads with MiXCR, one entry per CDR3 protein. The data contain 30,000 or so distinct CDR3 sequences, nearly 6% of them singletons. This TCR derives from a man younger than 45 with alopecia areata. Some clones in this sample may be carry-over from other donors' samples. This rearrangement joins TRBV27 to TRBJ2-1; 15 positions agree with TRBD2. The input for sequencing was whole blood, taken in connection with sensitization to the hapten diphenylcyclopropenone (DPC). The CDR3 here is CASSGTSGRSGEQFF. CDR3 sequence (DNA): TGTGCCAGCAGTGGGACTAGCGGGAGGTCCGGTGAGCAGTTCTTC.